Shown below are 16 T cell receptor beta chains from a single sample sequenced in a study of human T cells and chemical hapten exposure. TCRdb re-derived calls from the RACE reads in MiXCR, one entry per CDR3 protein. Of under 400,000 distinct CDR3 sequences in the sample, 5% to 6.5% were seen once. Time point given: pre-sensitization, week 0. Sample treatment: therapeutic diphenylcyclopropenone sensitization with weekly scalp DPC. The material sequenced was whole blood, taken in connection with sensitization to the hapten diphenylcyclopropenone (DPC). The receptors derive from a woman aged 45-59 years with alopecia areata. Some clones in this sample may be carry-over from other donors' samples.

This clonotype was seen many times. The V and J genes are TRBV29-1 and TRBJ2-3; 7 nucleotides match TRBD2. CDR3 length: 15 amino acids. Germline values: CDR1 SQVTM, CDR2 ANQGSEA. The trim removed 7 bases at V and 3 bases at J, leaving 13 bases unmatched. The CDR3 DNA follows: TGCAGCGCGGAGCGGGTCAGCGGGGCGACAGATACGCAGTATTTT. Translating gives CSAERVSGATDTQYF.

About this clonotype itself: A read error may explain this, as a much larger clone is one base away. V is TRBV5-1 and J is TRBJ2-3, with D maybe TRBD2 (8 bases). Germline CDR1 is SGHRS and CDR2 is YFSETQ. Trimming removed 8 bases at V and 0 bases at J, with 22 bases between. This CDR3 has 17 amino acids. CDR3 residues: CARSPFSGTASTDTQYF. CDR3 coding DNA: TGCGCCAGGAGCCCATTTAGCGGGACAGCTAGCACAGATACGCAGTATTTT.

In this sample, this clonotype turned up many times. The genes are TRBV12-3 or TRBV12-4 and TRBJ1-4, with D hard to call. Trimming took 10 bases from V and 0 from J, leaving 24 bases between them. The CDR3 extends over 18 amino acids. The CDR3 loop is CATRGLGNSFTTNEKLFF. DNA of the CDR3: TGTGCCACCAGAGGTTTGGGGAACAGCTTTACAACTAATGAAAAACTGTTTTTT.

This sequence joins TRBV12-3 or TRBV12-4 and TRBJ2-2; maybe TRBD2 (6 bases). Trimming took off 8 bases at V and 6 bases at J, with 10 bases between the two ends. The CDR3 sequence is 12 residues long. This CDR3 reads CASRAGSGELFF. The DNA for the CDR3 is TGTGCCAGCCGGGCGGGGTCCGGGGAGCTGTTTTTT.

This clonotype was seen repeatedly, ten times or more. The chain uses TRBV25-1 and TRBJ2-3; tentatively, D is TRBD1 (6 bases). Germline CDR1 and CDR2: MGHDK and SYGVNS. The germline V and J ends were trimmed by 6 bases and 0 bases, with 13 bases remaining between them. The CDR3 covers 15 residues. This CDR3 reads CASREGVSSTDTQYF. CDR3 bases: TGTGCCAGCAGAGAGGGGGTCTCTAGCACAGATACGCAGTATTTT.

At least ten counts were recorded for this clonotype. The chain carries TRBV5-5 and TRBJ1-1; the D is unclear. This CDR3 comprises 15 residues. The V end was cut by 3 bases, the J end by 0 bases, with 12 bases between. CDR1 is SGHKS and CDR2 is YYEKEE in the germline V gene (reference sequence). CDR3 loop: CASSSAAGMNTEAFF. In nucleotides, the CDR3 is TGTGCCAGCAGCTCCGCTGCGGGGATGAACACTGAAGCTTTCTTT.

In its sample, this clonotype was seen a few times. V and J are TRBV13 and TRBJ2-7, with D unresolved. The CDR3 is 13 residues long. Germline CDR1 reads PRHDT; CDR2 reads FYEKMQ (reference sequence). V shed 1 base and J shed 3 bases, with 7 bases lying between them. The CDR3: CASSLEVGYEQYF. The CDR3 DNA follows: TGTGCCAGCAGCTTAGAGGTCGGCTACGAGCAGTACTTC.

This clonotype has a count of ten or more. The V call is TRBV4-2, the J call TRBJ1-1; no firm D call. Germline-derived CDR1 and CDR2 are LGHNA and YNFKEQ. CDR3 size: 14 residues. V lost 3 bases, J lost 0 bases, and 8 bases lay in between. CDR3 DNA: TGTGCCAGCAGCCATACACCCATGAACACTGAAGCTTTCTTT. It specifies CASSHTPMNTEAFF.

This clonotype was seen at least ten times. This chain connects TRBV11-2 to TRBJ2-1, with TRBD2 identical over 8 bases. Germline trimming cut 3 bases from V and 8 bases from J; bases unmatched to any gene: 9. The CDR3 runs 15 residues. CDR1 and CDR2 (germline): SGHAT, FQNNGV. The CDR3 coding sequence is TGTGCCAGCAGCTTTCGGGGGGGCTTAGTGGATGAGCAGTTCTTC. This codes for CASSFRGGLVDEQFF.

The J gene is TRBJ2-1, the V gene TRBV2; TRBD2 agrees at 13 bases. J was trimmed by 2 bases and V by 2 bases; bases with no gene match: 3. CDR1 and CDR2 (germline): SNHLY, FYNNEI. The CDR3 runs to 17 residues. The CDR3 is CASSESTSGGAYNEQFF. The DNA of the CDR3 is TGTGCCAGCAGTGAAAGCACTAGCGGGGGGGCCTACAATGAGCAGTTCTTC.

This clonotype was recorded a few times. The CDR3: CASSKARGNQPQHF. DNA for the CDR3: TGTGCCAGCAGCAAAGCCAGGGGCAATCAGCCCCAGCATTTT. The V gene is TRBV21-1, the J gene TRBJ1-5; TRBD1 is the table's D call and was not checked against the DNA. TRBV21-1 represents a pseudogene. CDR3 length: 14 residues.

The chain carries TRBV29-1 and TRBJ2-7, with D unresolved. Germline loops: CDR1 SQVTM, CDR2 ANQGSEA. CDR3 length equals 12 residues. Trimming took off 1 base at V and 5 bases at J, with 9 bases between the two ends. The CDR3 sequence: CSVEAGVHEQYF. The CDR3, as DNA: TGCAGCGTTGAAGCGGGTGTCCACGAGCAGTACTTC.

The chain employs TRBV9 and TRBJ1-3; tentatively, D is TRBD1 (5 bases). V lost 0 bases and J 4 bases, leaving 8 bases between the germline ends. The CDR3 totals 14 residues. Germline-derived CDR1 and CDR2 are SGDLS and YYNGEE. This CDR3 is CASSVAGPGNTIYF. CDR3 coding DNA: TGTGCCAGCAGCGTAGCGGGGCCCGGAAACACCATATATTTT.

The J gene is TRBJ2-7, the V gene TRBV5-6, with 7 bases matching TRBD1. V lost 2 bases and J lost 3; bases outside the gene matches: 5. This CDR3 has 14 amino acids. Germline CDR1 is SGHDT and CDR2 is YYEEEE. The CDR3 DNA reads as TGTGCCAGCAGCTTAAGGGGACAGTACTACGAGCAGTACTTC. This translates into CASSLRGQYYEQYF.

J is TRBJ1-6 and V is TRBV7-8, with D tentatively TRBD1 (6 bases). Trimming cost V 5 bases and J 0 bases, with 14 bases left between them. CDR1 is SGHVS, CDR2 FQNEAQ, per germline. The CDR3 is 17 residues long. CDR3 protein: CASSPHRALSYNSPLHF. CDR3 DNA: TGTGCCAGCAGCCCCCACAGGGCGCTCTCCTATAATTCACCCCTCCACTTT.

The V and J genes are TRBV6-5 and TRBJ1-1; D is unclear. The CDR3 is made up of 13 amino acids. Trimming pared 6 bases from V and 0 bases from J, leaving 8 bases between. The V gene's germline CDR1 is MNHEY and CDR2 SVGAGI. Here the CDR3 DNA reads TGTGCCAGCAGATTCGGGGTGAACACTGAAGCTTTCTTT. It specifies CASRFGVNTEAFF.